This entry describes one T cell receptor beta chain. Per germline, CDR1 SGHTA and CDR2 FQGNSA. Trimming stripped 0 bases from V and 1 base from J, with 9 bases between. The CDR3 has 16 amino acids. These data belong to a study of ipilimumab plus nivolumab after autologous stem cell transplantation. Background on the study: A median of 8 nivolumab and roughly 5 ipilimumab doses were given. The myeloma group: high-risk transplant-naive, or relapse within 3 years after first autologous transplant.

Assay: immunoSEQ multiplex PCR; the TCRdb copy retains only in-frame clones and omits some. The repertoire holds about 40,000 clones, with around 92% as singletons. Ipilimumab, 1 mg/kg, started 14 to 28 days after autologous transplant. The starting material was PBMCs, obtained in a trial of ipilimumab plus nivolumab as post-transplant consolidation. J is TRBJ2-2 and V is TRBV7-2; possible D gene TRBD1, 6 bases. The origin of this receptor is a male donor with multiple myeloma. CDR3 sequence: CASSLAGGLNTGELFF. CDR3 nucleotide sequence: TGTGCCAGCAGCTTAGCAGGGGGTTTGAACACCGGGGAGCTGTTTTTT.